This TCR beta chain was found in a study of regulatory T cells in long-lasting Graves disease. V lost 1 base and J lost 7, with 13 bases in between. The CDR3 is 15 residues long. In germline, CDR1 is LGHDT, CDR2 YNNKEL (reference sequence). Arm-PCR of CDR3 regions with iRepertoire HTBI primers generated TCR beta libraries. TCRdb ran MiXCR on the multiplex PCR reads and lists one entry per CDR3 protein. The repertoire includes roughly 560,000 distinct CDR3 sequences, roughly 15% of them detected once, and 20% to 25% sits in the top ten. This clonotype occurred many times. Time point: newly diagnosed GD, antithyroid drugs for less than 3 months. RNA from PBMCs was the source of the TCR library. The same data also went into a second study, on T cells in Graves' hyperthyroidism and ophthalmopathy.

The specimen was peripheral blood mononuclear cells (PBMCs), collected at new diagnosis, from a patient treated with antithyroid drugs. This sequence originates from a woman aged 35-65 years with Graves disease. V usage is TRBV3-1 and J usage is TRBJ2-2; D gene uncertain. DNA for the CDR3: TGTGCCAGCAGCCAAGGTGAAGGGTTCAGCGGGGAGCTGTTTTTT. Translating gives CASSQGEGFSGELFF.